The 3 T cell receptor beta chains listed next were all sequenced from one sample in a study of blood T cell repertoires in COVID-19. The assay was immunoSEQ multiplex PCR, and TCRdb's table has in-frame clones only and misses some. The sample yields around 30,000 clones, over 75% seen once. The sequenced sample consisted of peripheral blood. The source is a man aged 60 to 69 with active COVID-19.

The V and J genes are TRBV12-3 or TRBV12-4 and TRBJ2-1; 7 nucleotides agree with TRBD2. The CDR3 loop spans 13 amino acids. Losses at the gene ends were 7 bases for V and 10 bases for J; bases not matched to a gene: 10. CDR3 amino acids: CASTLGLPEEQFF. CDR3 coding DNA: TGTGCCAGCACCTTGGGACTACCCGAAGAGCAGTTCTTC.

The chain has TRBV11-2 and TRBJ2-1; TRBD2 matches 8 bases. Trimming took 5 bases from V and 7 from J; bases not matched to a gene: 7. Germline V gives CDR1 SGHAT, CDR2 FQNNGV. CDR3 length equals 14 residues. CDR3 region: CASSPHGRVNEQFF. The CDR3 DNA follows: TGTGCCAGCAGCCCACACGGGAGGGTGAATGAGCAGTTCTTC.

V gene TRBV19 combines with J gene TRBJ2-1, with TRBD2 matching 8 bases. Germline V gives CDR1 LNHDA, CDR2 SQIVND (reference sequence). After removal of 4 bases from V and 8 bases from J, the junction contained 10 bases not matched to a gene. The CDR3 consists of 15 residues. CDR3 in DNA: TGTGCCAGTAGTACCAATAGCGGGACCTTCTATGAGCAGTTCTTC. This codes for CASSTNSGTFYEQFF.